The rows below give T cell receptor beta chains drawn from one sample of a study of blood T cell repertoires in COVID-19. Data came from immunoSEQ multiplex PCR; TCRdb stores just in-frame clones and leaves some out. The data hold approximately 140,000 clones, with nearly 85% observed a single time. The sequenced sample consisted of PBMCs or T cells enriched from blood (not recorded which). The receptors were sampled from a man aged 45 to 65 in a cohort exposed to, infected with or recovered from COVID-19 (not recorded which). Both conserved end residues are part of each CDR3. Fields, in order: CDR3 protein, CDR3 DNA, clone size, V gene, J gene, D gene. A D gene is named only where the DNA matches it firmly. Not every row has a clone size; where given, it reads once, few, many or a size class.

cdr3_aa: CASSSRVPEAFF
cdr3_nt: TGTGCCAGCAGCTCCCGGGTGCCTGAAGCTTTCTTT
clone_size: NA
v_call: TRBV7-6
j_call: TRBJ1-1
d_call: NA

cdr3_aa: CASSSGVQGVDTQYF
cdr3_nt: TGTGCCAGCAGCTCCGGGGTCCAGGGGGTAGATACGCAGTATTTT
clone_size: NA
v_call: TRBV11-3
j_call: TRBJ2-3
d_call: TRBD1

cdr3_aa: CASSPADRAPQYF
cdr3_nt: TGTGCCAGCAGCCCAGCGGACAGGGCTCCACAGTACTTC
clone_size: NA
v_call: TRBV3-1/TRBV3-2
j_call: TRBJ2-7
d_call: TRBD1

cdr3_aa: CASGPGRGSGNTIYF
cdr3_nt: TGTGCCAGCGGTCCAGGCAGGGGCTCTGGAAACACCATATATTTT
clone_size: NA
v_call: TRBV18
j_call: TRBJ1-3
d_call: NA

cdr3_aa: CASSRDRGKGYEQYF
cdr3_nt: TGTGCCAGCAGCCGGGACAGGGGTAAGGGCTACGAGCAGTACTTC
clone_size: few
v_call: TRBV11-1
j_call: TRBJ2-7
d_call: TRBD1

cdr3_aa: CASSLRTPETQYF
cdr3_nt: TGTGCCAGCAGTTTAAGGACACCAGAGACCCAGTACTTC
clone_size: NA
v_call: TRBV28
j_call: TRBJ2-5
d_call: NA

cdr3_aa: CASSEARGMGYEQYF
cdr3_nt: TGTGCCAGCAGCGAGGCGCGCGGGATGGGTTACGAGCAGTACTTC
clone_size: NA
v_call: TRBV28
j_call: TRBJ2-7
d_call: NA

cdr3_aa: CASSWTSAHEQYF
cdr3_nt: TGTGCCAGCAGCTGGACTAGCGCCCACGAGCAGTACTTC
clone_size: once
v_call: TRBV5-5
j_call: TRBJ2-7
d_call: TRBD2

cdr3_aa: CASSQRGTPGLATDTQYF
cdr3_nt: TGCGCCAGCAGCCAAAGGGGGACACCGGGACTAGCGACAGATACGCAGTATTTT
clone_size: NA
v_call: TRBV4-1
j_call: TRBJ2-3
d_call: TRBD2

cdr3_aa: CATSRHRASNQPQHF
cdr3_nt: TGTGCCACCAGCAGACACAGGGCAAGCAATCAGCCCCAGCATTTT
clone_size: NA
v_call: TRBV15
j_call: TRBJ1-5
d_call: NA

cdr3_aa: CASSPGYEQYF
cdr3_nt: TGTGCCAGCAGCCCGGGTTACGAGCAGTACTTC
clone_size: once
v_call: TRBV7-9
j_call: TRBJ2-7
d_call: NA

cdr3_aa: CASSLLPRGPATEQFF
cdr3_nt: TGCGCCAGCAGCCTCCTGCCCCGTGGCCCTGCAACTGAGCAGTTCTTC
clone_size: once
v_call: TRBV4-1
j_call: TRBJ2-1
d_call: NA

cdr3_aa: CASSFPPDTQYF
cdr3_nt: TGTGCCAGCAGTTTTCCCCCGGATACGCAGTATTTT
clone_size: once
v_call: TRBV12-3/TRBV12-4
j_call: TRBJ2-3
d_call: NA

cdr3_aa: CASSPTGNSPLHF
cdr3_nt: TGTGCCAGCAGCCCAACAGGGAATTCACCCCTCCACTTT
clone_size: NA
v_call: TRBV3-1/TRBV3-2
j_call: TRBJ1-6
d_call: NA

cdr3_aa: CASSPTNRADTQYF
cdr3_nt: TGTGCCAGTAGCCCGACTAACAGGGCAGATACGCAGTATTTT
clone_size: NA
v_call: TRBV19
j_call: TRBJ2-3
d_call: NA

cdr3_aa: CASSSRTGGSSNQPQHF
cdr3_nt: TGTGCCAGTAGTTCCCGGACAGGGGGCTCTTCCAATCAGCCCCAGCATTTT
clone_size: NA
v_call: TRBV19
j_call: TRBJ1-5
d_call: TRBD1

cdr3_aa: CARSIVSTRLAFF
cdr3_nt: TGTGCCAGAAGTATCGTCAGTACCCGTCTGGCTTTCTTT
clone_size: NA
v_call: TRBV5-3
j_call: TRBJ1-1
d_call: NA

cdr3_aa: CASSFPGSIQYF
cdr3_nt: TGTGCCAGCAGCTTCCCGGGAAGCATTCAGTACTTC
clone_size: NA
v_call: TRBV7-9
j_call: TRBJ2-4
d_call: NA

cdr3_aa: CASNLRGGLYEQYF
cdr3_nt: TGTGCCAGCAACCTTAGGGGGGGACTCTACGAGCAGTACTTC
clone_size: NA
v_call: TRBV2
j_call: TRBJ2-7
d_call: NA